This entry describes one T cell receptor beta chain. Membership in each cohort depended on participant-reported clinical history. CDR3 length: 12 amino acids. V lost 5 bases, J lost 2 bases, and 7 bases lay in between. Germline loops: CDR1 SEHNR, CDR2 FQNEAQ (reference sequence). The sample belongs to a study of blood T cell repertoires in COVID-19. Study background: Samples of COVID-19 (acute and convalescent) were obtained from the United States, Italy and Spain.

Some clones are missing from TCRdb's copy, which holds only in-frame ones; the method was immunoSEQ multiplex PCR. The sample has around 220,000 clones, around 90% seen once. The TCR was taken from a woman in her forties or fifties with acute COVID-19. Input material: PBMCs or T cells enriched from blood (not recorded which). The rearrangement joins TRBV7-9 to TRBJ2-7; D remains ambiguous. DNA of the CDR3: TGTGCCAGCAGCCGCGATGCCTACGAGCAGTACTTC. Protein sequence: CASSRDAYEQYF.